Sequencing of this T cell receptor beta chain was carried out in a study of molecular identifiers for immune sequencing clone quantification (dated by TCRdb to the late 2010s). About the study as a whole: For a replicate experiment, RNA from about 20,000 or 100,000 naive CD8 T cells was divided into five aliquots, of which four were sequenced. This methods study benchmarked molecular-identifier clustering-based TCR repertoire sequencing (MIDCIRS) and TCR RNA copy counting, using CD8 T cells to do so. Results and caveats for the whole study, not just this receptor: In CMV-specific effector cells, clones with more than 20 RNA copies accounted for over 99% of molecules, whereas in naive cells such clones accounted for under 1%. Modeling gave about three recovered TCR RNA copies per cell versus around 10 by digital PCR, implying around 33% capture efficiency. A single cell's worth of spiked-in Jurkat TCR RNA was reported detectable even among 850,000 to 1,000,000 naive CD8 T cells. The naive libraries included spiked-in Jurkat TCR RNA (10 copies' worth), and this Jurkat TCR RNA is not part of the donor repertoire. Highly expanded clone sizes could be underestimated if identical TCR molecules share a barcode. When barcode sub-clustering was left out, chimeric consensus sequences inflated TCR diversity, with chimeras reaching as high as 47%.

To prepare the library, PCR was applied. Sequencing instrument: NextSeq 500. Bulk TCR libraries were generated as previously described, with the TCR primers listed in Table S5 used. Total RNA was purified with the Qiagen AllPrep DNA/RNA kit. Reads from multiple sequencing runs of the same library were pooled before analysis. The paper's data handling went like this. Reads were retained only if their TCR constant sequence matched exactly, and those retained reads were trimmed to 150 nt and grouped according to their 12-nt molecular barcodes. Reads in each barcode group were sub-clustered using a 15% Levenshtein threshold, and a quality-weighted consensus sequence was built for each RNA molecule. Non-functional sequences were removed, as were lower-count sequences one edit away from another. Based on fitting two negative binomial distributions, any barcode sub-cluster with under 20% of the maximum read count was discarded. The public reads were run again by TCRdb, first through fastp at Q25 and then through MiXCR, and only productive beta chains were kept. Rows are unified per CDR3 protein, each entry keeping the most common DNA and genes. TCRdb, rather than the study authors, made the V and J calls. This sample has 490,000 or so distinct CDR3 sequences in its table, and about 26% of those were observed once. The ten largest account for around 0.76% of the sample.

Only one count was recorded for this clonotype. The target of this receptor is not known. A much larger clone lies a single base off, so this may be a read error. Libraries of naive CD8 T cells were built from anywhere between about 18,000 and 1,000,000 sorted cells, with 10%, 30% or 50% of the purified RNA used. Naive CD8 T cells were FACS-sorted as CD8+CD4-CCR7+CD45RA+ on a BD FACSAria II into RLT Plus buffer. To test detection sensitivity, Jurkat RNA equal to ten TCR copies was added to samples of roughly 18,000-1,100,000 naive CD8 T cells. CD8 T cells were enriched using RosetteSep CD8+ T Cell Enrichment Cocktail and Ficoll-Paque, and the enriched cells then underwent ACK red cell lysis. The cysteine opens and the phenylalanine closes a CDR3 of 14 amino acids. Kept here is only the CDR3 DNA, which spans 42 bases and is read in frame from base 1. In the germline V gene (reference sequence), CDR1 corresponds to LNHNV and CDR2 to YYDKDF.

This receptor was obtained from a human donor in good health. Some libraries in this study had Jurkat cell RNA spiked in. Sequenced input: naive CD8+ T cells from blood, with Jurkat cell RNA spiked in. Reading the label with the study, this specimen's cell subset or site is: FACS-sorted CD8+CD4-CCR7+CD45RA+ naive T cells. The chain was built from TRBV15 and TRBJ2-1; matching of 5 bases hints at TRBD2 as the D gene. The bases read TGTGCCGCCAGCAGATCCCGAGGAGGCAATGAGCAGTTCTTC. The encoded protein is CAASRSRGGNEQFF.